Presented here are 31 T cell receptor beta chains from one specimen sequenced in a study of shared clonotypes between healthy human individuals. Using immunoSEQ multiplex PCR, the repertoire was profiled, and TCRdb retains in-frame clones only, with some absent. The sample shows millions of clones, just over 90% of them seen only once. The sequencing sample was made of naive CD4+ T cells sorted from blood. Described subset: CD45RA+ positively selected. The origin of the receptors is a man younger than 30 in good health.

The J gene is TRBJ1-5, the V gene TRBV4-1; maybe TRBD1 (6 bases). CDR1 and CDR2 from the germline V gene are MGHRA and YSYEKL. Trimming stripped 0 bases from V and 5 bases from J, with 14 bases between. The CDR3 spans 16 residues. In nucleotides, the CDR3 is TGCGCCAGCAGCCAAGAAGGCGGGACATCACATCAGCCCCAGCATTTT. It specifies CASSQEGGTSHQPQHF.

Notes on this clone: The identical CDR3 is also encoded by other nucleotide sequences in the sample. The J gene is TRBJ2-5, the V gene TRBV7-2; TRBD1 is a possible D gene (7 bases). The CDR3 spans 14 residues. V shed 3 bases and J shed 4 bases, with 12 bases lying between them. Germline V lookup: CDR1 SGHTA, CDR2 FQGNSA. CDR3 protein: CASSFSQGGETQYF. As DNA, the CDR3 is TGTGCCAGCAGCTTCTCTCAGGGGGGAGAGACCCAGTACTTC.

J is TRBJ1-2 and V is TRBV13, with D possibly being TRBD1 (6 bases). With 0 bases removed from V and 4 bases from J, the gap between germline ends came to 12 bases. This CDR3 contains 15 residues. The germline CDR1 and CDR2 sequences are PRHDT and FYEKMQ (reference sequence). The CDR3 nucleotides read TGTGCCAGCAGCTTAGGTTGGACAGAGGCCTATGGCTACACCTTC. This gives the protein CASSLGWTEAYGYTF.

This sequence joins TRBV30 and TRBJ2-7, with 7 bases fitting TRBD2. The CDR3 runs to 13 residues. Germline loops: CDR1 GTSNPN, CDR2 SVGIG (reference sequence). J gave up 5 bases and V 8 bases, and 12 bases lay outside the gene matches. The chain's CDR3 is CAAGEGRVHEQYF. CDR3 sequence (DNA): TGTGCCGCTGGGGAGGGAAGGGTTCACGAGCAGTACTTC.

This clone has only one observation. The rearrangement joins TRBV28 to TRBJ2-2; D may be TRBD1 (5 bases). The V gene lost 5 bases and the J gene lost 4 bases, with 20 bases spanning the gap. The germline gives CDR1 MDHEN, CDR2 SYDVKM. This CDR3 is built from 17 residues. The chain's CDR3 is CASSQAIWGRGTGELFF. The CDR3 DNA reads as TGTGCCAGCAGTCAAGCCATATGGGGTAGGGGCACCGGGGAGCTGTTTTTT.

The chain uses TRBV7-2 and TRBJ2-3; 12 nucleotides align to TRBD2. The CDR3 runs 15 residues. Unmatched junction bases numbered 5, after V lost 6 bases and J lost 4 bases. Looked up from germline, CDR1 is SGHTA and CDR2 is FQGNSA. The CDR3 here is CASRRLAGASDTQYF. For the CDR3, the DNA is TGTGCCAGCAGAAGACTAGCGGGAGCTTCAGATACGCAGTATTTT.

This clone was recorded a few times. The same CDR3 can be traced to other DNA sequences in this sample. The V gene is TRBV6-1, the J gene TRBJ1-2, with D uncertain. The germline V and J ends were trimmed by 0 bases and 2 bases, with 10 bases remaining between them. This CDR3 region has 15 residues. Germline V CDR1 and CDR2: MNHNS, SASEGT. CDR3 nucleotides: TGTGCCAGCAGTGAAGCGGGTGGAGGGAACTATGGCTACACCTTC. Protein product: CASSEAGGGNYGYTF.

This chain joins TRBV6-5 and TRBJ1-2; no clear D gene. The V gene lost 2 bases and the J gene lost 4 bases, with 11 bases spanning the gap. The CDR3 runs to 14 residues. Germline-derived CDR1 and CDR2 are MNHEY and SVGAGI. The CDR3 nucleotides are TGTGCCAGCAGTTACACAGACAAGGGCTATGGCTACACCTTC. Translation: CASSYTDKGYGYTF.

Note on this clone: Other DNA sequences within the sample encode an identical CDR3. The chain links TRBV5-1 to TRBJ2-5, with D hard to call. Germline CDR1 and CDR2: SGHRS and YFSETQ. Trimming pared 0 bases from V and 2 bases from J, leaving 5 bases between. The length of the CDR3 is 13 residues. The DNA of the CDR3 is TGCGCCAGCAGCTTGGGAGGTCAAGAGACCCAGTACTTC. Translating it yields CASSLGGQETQYF. Full variable domain (remainder filled in from reference TRBV5-1 and TRBJ2-5): KAGVTQTPRYLIKTRGQQVTLSCSPISGHRSVSWYQQTPGQGLQFLFEYFSETQRNKGNFPGRFSGRQFSNSRSEMNVSTLELGDSALYLCASSLGGQETQYFGPGTRLLVL.

The V call is TRBV5-3, the J call TRBJ2-7, with D possibly being TRBD2 (5 bases). TRBV5-3 falls under the ORF class, with uncertain function. The CDR3 is 14 amino acids. The V gene lost 2 bases and the J gene lost 6 bases, with 15 bases spanning the gap. DNA for the CDR3: TGTGCCAGAAGCTTCCCCTTCGAGGGTGGCGAGCAGTACTTC. It specifies CARSFPFEGGEQYF.

This chain joins TRBV10-1 and TRBJ1-1; 9 positions agree with TRBD1. This CDR3 has 17 residues. The V segment lost 2 bases and the J segment 0 bases; nucleotides outside the gene matches: 7. Germline V gene sequence: CDR1 WNHNN, CDR2 SYGVQD (reference sequence). The CDR3 is CASSERGTGNMNTEAFF. As DNA, the CDR3 is TGCGCCAGCAGTGAGCGGGGGACAGGGAACATGAACACTGAAGCTTTCTTT.

This clone is a singleton in its sample. The CDR3: CASSPPFPGGNEKLFF. The DNA for the CDR3 is TGTGCCAGCTCACCCCCATTTCCAGGGGGTAATGAAAAACTGTTTTTT. This chain uses TRBV18 with TRBJ1-4, with TRBD1 matching over 7 bases. The CDR3 contains 16 residues. Germline V gene data show CDR1 as KGHSH and CDR2 as LQKENI. Trimming removed 3 bases from V and 4 bases from J; junction bases left unmatched: 8.

This chain connects TRBV5-1 to TRBJ1-3; 8 nucleotides line up with TRBD1. Germline V gives CDR1 SGHRS, CDR2 YFSETQ. The CDR3 runs to 17 residues. Trimming took 4 bases from V and 0 from J; bases not matched to a gene: 9. CDR3 amino acids: CASSPDRGPSSGNTIYF. The CDR3 DNA reads TGCGCCAGCAGCCCAGACAGGGGTCCCAGCTCTGGAAACACCATATATTTT.

The chain employs TRBV10-3 and TRBJ1-2; D is possibly TRBD1 (6 bases). V lost 8 bases and J 3 bases, leaving 10 bases between the germline ends. The CDR3 is 12 amino acids. Germline V gene lookup returns CDR1 ENHRY and CDR2 SYGVKD. CDR3 region: CAIAAGDYGYTF. The CDR3 DNA follows: TGTGCCATCGCTGCAGGGGACTATGGCTACACCTTC.

V gene TRBV25-1 combines with J gene TRBJ1-2; 8 positions agree with TRBD1. This CDR3 region has 16 residues. Germline V gives CDR1 MGHDK, CDR2 SYGVNS. V lost 3 bases to trimming and J lost 3 bases; unmatched junction nucleotides: 9. This chain's CDR3 is CASSEAGDRRYYGYTF. The CDR3 DNA follows: TGTGCCAGCAGTGAGGCGGGGGACAGGCGGTACTATGGCTACACCTTC.

The CDR3 DNA is TGTGCCAGCAGCCAAGGTGGAGCCGGTACGCAGTATTTT. The encoded protein is CASSQGGAGTQYF. The rearrangement links TRBV14 to TRBJ2-3; D gene uncertain. Deletions cut 1 base from V and 8 bases from J, with 10 bases between. The length of the CDR3 is 13 residues. Germline V gene sequence: CDR1 SGHDN, CDR2 FVKESK.

For this clone: Distinct nucleotide sequences in the sample also encode this CDR3. The chain has TRBV18 and TRBJ2-7, with D perhaps TRBD2 (5 bases). V lost 2 bases and J lost 2, with 7 bases in between. Per the germline V gene, CDR1 is KGHSH and CDR2 is LQKENI. There are 13 residues in the CDR3. The CDR3 is CASSPSGTYEQYF. The CDR3 DNA reads as TGTGCCAGCTCACCAAGCGGAACCTACGAGCAGTACTTC.

The V and J genes are TRBV11-2 and TRBJ2-1; D is unresolved. The germline CDR1 and CDR2 sequences are SGHAT and FQNNGV. V lost 1 base to trimming and J lost 9 bases, with 10 bases between them. The CDR3 is made up of 13 amino acids. CDR3 region: CASSLVELGEQFF. The CDR3 region has the DNA TGTGCCAGCAGCTTAGTAGAGCTGGGTGAGCAGTTCTTC.

The chain recombines TRBV7-3 with TRBJ2-4; 8 bases align to TRBD2. The CDR3 contains 17 residues. The germline V gene encodes CDR1 SGHTA and CDR2 FQGTGA. V gave up 7 bases and J gave up 1 base; unmatched junction bases: 12. In DNA form, the CDR3 reads TGTGCCAGCACCCCTGTGGGGGGGACTAGGGCCAAAAACATTCAGTACTTC. Translating it yields CASTPVGGTRAKNIQYF. The complete variable domain, with remaining parts taken from reference TRBV7-3 and TRBJ2-4, reads GAGVSQTPSNKVTEKGKYVELRCDPISGHTALYWYRQSLGQGPEFLIYFQGTGAADDSGLPNDRFFAVRPEGSVSTLKIQRTERGDSAVYLCASTPVGGTRAKNIQYFGAGTRLSVL.

V gene TRBV5-1 combines with J gene TRBJ2-3; TRBD1 matches at 10 bases. The CDR3 is 19 residues long. The germline gives CDR1 SGHRS, CDR2 YFSETQ. V lost 0 bases to trimming and J lost 1 base; unmatched junction nucleotides: 11. CDR3 sequence: CASSLVPGQGTPRTDTQYF. In DNA form, the CDR3 reads TGCGCCAGCAGCTTGGTTCCGGGACAGGGGACTCCACGCACAGATACGCAGTATTTT.

This clone was picked up a small number of times. The genes are TRBV6-6 and TRBJ2-7; D might be TRBD2 (6 bases). The CDR3 contains 14 residues. The V end lost 2 bases, the J end lost 3 bases, and 11 bases lay between the germline ends. Germline V lookup: CDR1 MNHNY, CDR2 SVGAGI (reference sequence). This CDR3 reads CASSYPGTLYEQYF. The CDR3, as DNA: TGTGCCAGCAGTTACCCCGGGACTCTCTACGAGCAGTACTTC.

This rearrangement joins TRBV7-8 to TRBJ2-2; D is possibly TRBD1 (6 bases). V shed 4 bases and J shed 2 bases, with 14 bases lying between them. The germline V gene encodes CDR1 SGHVS and CDR2 FQNEAQ. The CDR3 length is 16 residues. DNA of the CDR3: TGTGCCAGCAGCTCACAGGGTTGGGGCAACACCGGGGAGCTGTTTTTT. This gives the protein CASSSQGWGNTGELFF.

The J gene is TRBJ1-1, the V gene TRBV2; 9 bases are a match to TRBD1. The CDR3 totals 14 residues. J was trimmed by 1 base and V by 7 bases; bases with no gene match: 4. Germline CDR1 and CDR2: SNHLY and FYNNEI. The CDR3, as DNA: TGTGCCAGCACAGAGGGACAGGGGAACACTGAAGCTTTCTTT. Its protein product is CASTEGQGNTEAFF. The entire variable domain, with the rest obtained from reference TRBV2 and TRBJ1-1, is as follows: EPEVTQTPSHQVTQMGQEVILRCVPISNHLYFYWYRQILGQKVEFLVSFYNNEISEKSEIFDDQFSVERPDGSNFTLKIRSTKLEDSAMYFCASTEGQGNTEAFFGQGTRLTVV.

The V gene is TRBV7-2, the J gene TRBJ2-7, with 8 bases matching TRBD2. The germline gives CDR1 SGHTA, CDR2 FQGNSA. This CDR3 comprises 14 residues. The J segment lost 3 bases and the V segment lost 3 bases, leaving 4 bases of the junction unmatched. CDR3 in amino acids: CASSFGAGVYEQYF. The CDR3, as DNA: TGTGCCAGCAGCTTTGGAGCGGGAGTCTACGAGCAGTACTTC.

About this clone itself: One end of the junction does not line up with germline, which may come from a read error. The CDR3 DNA reads TGTGCCAGCAGCTTAATAGGCAGCCAGGGGGCGTCCTCCGAGCAGTACTTC. It encodes CASSLIGSQGASSEQYF. J is TRBJ2-7 and V is TRBV7-2; 8 bases fit TRBD1. Germline assignment: CDR1 SGHTA and CDR2 FQGNSA. CDR3 length: 17 residues. Using reference TRBV7-2 and TRBJ2-7 for the parts outside the CDR3, the full variable domain is GAGVSQSPSNKVTEKGKDVELRCDPISGHTALYWYRQSLGQGLEFLIYFQGNSAPDKSGLPSDRFSAERTGGSVSTLTIQRTQQEDSAVYLCASSLIGSQGASSEQYFGPGTRLTVT.

This rearrangement joins TRBV19 to TRBJ2-7, with 7 bases that match TRBD1. With V trimmed by 0 bases and J by 2 bases, 7 bases remained unmatched. CDR1 LNHDA and CDR2 SQIVND come from the germline V gene (reference sequence). This CDR3 contains 16 residues. Here the CDR3 DNA reads TGTGCCAGTAGTATAGATCTGACAGGGAAAACCTACGAGCAGTACTTC. As protein: CASSIDLTGKTYEQYF.

In DNA form, the CDR3 reads TGCGCCAGCAGCCAAGTAAGGATAAAGGACACTGAAGCTTTCTTT. It specifies CASSQVRIKDTEAFF. J is TRBJ1-1 and V is TRBV4-1, with unresolved D. V gave up 1 base and J gave up 3 bases, with 12 bases separating them. This CDR3 is 15 amino acids long. Germline V gives CDR1 MGHRA, CDR2 YSYEKL.

The rearrangement joins TRBV6-1 to TRBJ2-7, with D uncertain. Germline V gene data show CDR1 as MNHNS and CDR2 as SASEGT. This CDR3 is built from 15 residues. V was trimmed by 2 bases and J by 0 bases, leaving 11 bases between them. CDR3 amino acids: CASSEQTGHSYEQYF. DNA of the CDR3: TGTGCCAGCAGTGAACAAACGGGCCACTCCTACGAGCAGTACTTC.

This chain joins TRBV7-6 and TRBJ2-7, with 11 bases lining up with TRBD1. V gave up 5 bases and J gave up 4 bases; unmatched junction bases: 4. The V gene's germline CDR1 is SGHVS and CDR2 FNYEAQ. The length of the CDR3 is 14 residues. Here the CDR3 reads CASSRTGGSYEQYF. Here the CDR3 DNA reads TGTGCCAGCAGCCGGACAGGGGGCTCGTACGAGCAGTACTTC.

This clone was observed a single time. The chain employs TRBV6-1 and TRBJ1-3; 10 nucleotides line up with TRBD1. CDR3 length: 15 amino acids. Germline CDR1 and CDR2: MNHNS and SASEGT. V gave up 5 bases and J gave up 2 bases; unmatched junction bases: 3. CDR3 loop: CASSQGQGPGNTIYF. In DNA, the CDR3 is TGTGCCAGCAGTCAGGGACAGGGGCCTGGAAACACCATATATTTT.

The genes are TRBV30 and TRBJ2-3, with a weak D call TRBD2 (6 bases). The germline gives CDR1 GTSNPN, CDR2 SVGIG (reference sequence). The CDR3 is 15 residues long. V lost 2 bases to trimming and J lost 0 bases, with 12 bases between them. CDR3 amino acids: CAWSRLATSTDTQYF. DNA for the CDR3: TGTGCCTGGAGTCGTCTAGCGACTAGCACAGATACGCAGTATTTT.